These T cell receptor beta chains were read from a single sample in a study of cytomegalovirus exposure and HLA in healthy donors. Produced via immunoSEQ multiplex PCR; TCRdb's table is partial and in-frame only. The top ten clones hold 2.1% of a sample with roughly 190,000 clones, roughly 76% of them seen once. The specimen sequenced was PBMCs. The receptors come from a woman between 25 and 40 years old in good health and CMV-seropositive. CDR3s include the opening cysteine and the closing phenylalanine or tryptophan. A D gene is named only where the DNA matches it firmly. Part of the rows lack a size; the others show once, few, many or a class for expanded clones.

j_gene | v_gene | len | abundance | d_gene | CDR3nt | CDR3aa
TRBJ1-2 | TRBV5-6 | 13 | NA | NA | TGTGCCAGCAGCTTGGTCTCCGGCTATGGCTACACCTTC | CASSLVSGYGYTF
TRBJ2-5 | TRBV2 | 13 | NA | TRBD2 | TGTGCCAGCAGGAGAGCGGGGGGCGAGACCCAGTACTTC | CASRRAGGETQYF
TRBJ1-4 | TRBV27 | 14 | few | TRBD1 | TGTGCCAGCAGTCCGGACAGGGAGGTGGAAAAACTGTTTTTT | CASSPDREVEKLFF
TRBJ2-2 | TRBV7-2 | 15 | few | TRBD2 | TGTGCCAGCAGCTCTCTTAGCGGGGGTACCGGGGAGCTGTTTTTT | CASSSLSGGTGELFF
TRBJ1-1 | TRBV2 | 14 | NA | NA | TGTGCCAGCATCCGTCAGGGGCTGAACACTGAAGCTTTCTTT | CASIRQGLNTEAFF
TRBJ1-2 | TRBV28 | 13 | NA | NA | TGTGCCAGCACCTCCGCTACCTACTATGGCTACACCTTC | CASTSATYYGYTF
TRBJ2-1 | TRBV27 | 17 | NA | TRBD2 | TGTGCCAGCAGTCTTTCGACGTGGACTAGCGGGGTGAATGAGCAGTTCTTC | CASSLSTWTSGVNEQFF
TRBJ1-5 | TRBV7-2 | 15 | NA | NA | TGTGCCAGCAGCCGAGATATACCTAGCAATCAGCCCCAGCATTTT | CASSRDIPSNQPQHF
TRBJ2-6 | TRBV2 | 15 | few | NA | TGTGCCAGCGGGGCAGGGCGGTCTGGGGCCAACGTCCTGACTTTC | CASGAGRSGANVLTF
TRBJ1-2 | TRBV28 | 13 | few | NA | TGTGCCAGCACCCTTGGAGGGGCGTATGGCTACACCTTC | CASTLGGAYGYTF
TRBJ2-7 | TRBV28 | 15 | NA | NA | TGTGCCAGCAGTTCCGGCCAGACACTCTCCTACGAGCAGTACTTC | CASSSGQTLSYEQYF
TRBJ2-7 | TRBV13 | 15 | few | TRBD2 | TGTGCCAGCAGCTTAGGACTAGCGGGAGACTACGAGCAGTACTTC | CASSLGLAGDYEQYF
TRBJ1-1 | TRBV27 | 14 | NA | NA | TGTGCCAGCAGTTTAGAGCCGCTTAACACTGAAGCTTTCTTT | CASSLEPLNTEAFF
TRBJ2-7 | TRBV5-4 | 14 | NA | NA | TGTGCCAGCAGCTTGGACCAAATGGGGAGGGAGCAGTACTTC | CASSLDQMGREQYF
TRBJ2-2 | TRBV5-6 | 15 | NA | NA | TGTGCCAGCAGCGAAGGGAGCGGGAACACCGGGGAGCTGTTTTTT | CASSEGSGNTGELFF
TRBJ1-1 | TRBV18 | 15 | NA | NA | TGTGCCAGCTCACCACGGGCAGGGTTCATCACTGAAGCTTTCTTT | CASSPRAGFITEAFF
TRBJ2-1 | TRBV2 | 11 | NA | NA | TGTGCCAGCCAGGACTACAATGAGCAGTTCTTC | CASQDYNEQFF
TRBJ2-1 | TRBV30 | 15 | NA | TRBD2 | TGTGCCTGGGGGGGTTTGAGCGGGAGTGGCAATGAGCAGTTCTTC | CAWGGLSGSGNEQFF
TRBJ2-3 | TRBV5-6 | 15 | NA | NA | TGTGCCAACCAAACCGGGACTTCCTGCACAGATACGCAGTATTTT | CANQTGTSCTDTQYF
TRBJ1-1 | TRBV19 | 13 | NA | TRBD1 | TGTGCCAGTAGCCAACAGGGGGCCACTGAAGCTTTCTTT | CASSQQGATEAFF
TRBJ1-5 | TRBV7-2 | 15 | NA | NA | TGTGCCAGCAGCTTAGTGGGGGGTTTGGGGCAGCCCCAGCATTTT | CASSLVGGLGQPQHF
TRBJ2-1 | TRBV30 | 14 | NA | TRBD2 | TGTGCGCAGCGGGAGTTCGGTTCCTACAATGAGCAGTTCTTC | CAQREFGSYNEQFF
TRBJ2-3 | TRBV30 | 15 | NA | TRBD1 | TGTGCCTGGAGTGTTCAGGGGGCGGTTGGGTATACGCAGTATTTT | CAWSVQGAVGYTQYF
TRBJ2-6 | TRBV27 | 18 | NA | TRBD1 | TGTGCCAGCAGTTTCTCCGGTACAGGGGTCCCTGGGGCCAACGTCCTGACTTTC | CASSFSGTGVPGANVLTF
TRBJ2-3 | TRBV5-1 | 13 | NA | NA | TGCGCCAGCAGCAGAACAGGCACAGATACGCAGTATTTT | CASSRTGTDTQYF
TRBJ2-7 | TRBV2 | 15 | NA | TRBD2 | TGTGCCAGCAGCGGAGAGCGGGGGAGATCCTACGAGCAGTACTTC | CASSGERGRSYEQYF
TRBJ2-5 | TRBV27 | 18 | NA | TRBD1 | TGTGCCAGCAGTTTAAAGCCCCCGGGACAGGGGGCGCAGGAGACCCAGTACTTC | CASSLKPPGQGAQETQYF
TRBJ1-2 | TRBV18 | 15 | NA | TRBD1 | TGTGCCAGCTCACTATCAAATCGGGACAGCTATGGCTACACCTTC | CASSLSNRDSYGYTF
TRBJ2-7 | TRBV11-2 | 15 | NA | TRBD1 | TGTGCCAGCAGCCCAGGACAGGGGGCCCCCTACGAGCAGTACTTC | CASSPGQGAPYEQYF
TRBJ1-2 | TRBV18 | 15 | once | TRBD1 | TGTGCCAGCTCACCACAACAGGGGGCGCCCTATGGCTACACCTTC | CASSPQQGAPYGYTF
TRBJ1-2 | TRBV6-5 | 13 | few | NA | TGTGCCAGCAGGCCCACCGACTACTATGGCTACACCTTC | CASRPTDYYGYTF
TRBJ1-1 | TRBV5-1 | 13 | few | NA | TGCGCCAGCAGCATCGGGGACAACGTCTACGCTTTCTTT | CASSIGDNVYAFF
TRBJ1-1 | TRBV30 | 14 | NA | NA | TGTGCCTGGAGTGACAACAGGATGAACACTGAAGCTTTCTTT | CAWSDNRMNTEAFF
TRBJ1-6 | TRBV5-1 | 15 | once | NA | TGCGCCAGCAGCTTAAACAGGGTTGGGGGCTCACCCCTCCACTTT | CASSLNRVGGSPLHF
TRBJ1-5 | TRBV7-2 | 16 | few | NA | TGTGCCAGCAGCTTTTGGTCCGGGGTGGGCAATCAGCCCCAGCATTTT | CASSFWSGVGNQPQHF
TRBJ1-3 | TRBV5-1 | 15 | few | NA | TGCGCCAGCAGCTTACTCCCTTCCTCTGGAAACACCATATATTTT | CASSLLPSSGNTIYF
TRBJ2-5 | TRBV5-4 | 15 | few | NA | TGTGCCAGCAGCCCCCCGTCAGGGTCAAAAGAGACCCAGTACTTC | CASSPPSGSKETQYF
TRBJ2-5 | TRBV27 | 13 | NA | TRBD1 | TGTGCCAGCAGTCGACAGGGGAGAGAGACCCAGTACTTC | CASSRQGRETQYF
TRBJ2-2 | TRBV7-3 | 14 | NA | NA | TGTGCCAGCAGCTTAGGTAGTTTGACCGGGGAGCTGTTTTTT | CASSLGSLTGELFF
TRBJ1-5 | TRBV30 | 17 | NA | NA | TGTGCCGGGCTCGGAAGCGGGAGCTTTTATAGCAATCAGCCCCAGCATTTT | CAGLGSGSFYSNQPQHF
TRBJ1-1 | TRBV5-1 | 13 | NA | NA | TGCGCCAGCAGCTTGTCAGTGAACACTGAAGCTTTCTTT | CASSLSVNTEAFF
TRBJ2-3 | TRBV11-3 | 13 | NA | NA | TGTGCCAGCAGCTCCGGGAGCACAGATACGCAGTATTTT | CASSSGSTDTQYF